This TCR beta chain appears in the sequencing data of a study of shared clonotypes between healthy human individuals (dated by TCRdb to the early 2020s). Notes on the research overall: Two women and a few men aged 18 to 49 years were included in the cohort. For each donor, CD4 naive and CD4 memory were each given three plates, CD8 naive was given two plates, and CD8 memory was given one plate. Different laboratories and diverse techniques were used to prepare libraries and sequence TCR repertoires, to increase sequencing depth and limit assay-specific biases. The study deeply sequenced blood TCR repertoires of about five healthy adults to estimate repertoire size and the extent of clonotype sharing between individuals. Between about 0.94 and 10 billion PBMCs per donor were obtained by leukapheresis. Points the paper makes about the study in general: Because the study included a small number of donors, the genetic and exposure-history diversity represented was limited. Naive subsets generally had larger estimated clonotype richness than memory subsets did. Compared with non-shared clonotypes, the clonotypes found in all four sorted-subset donors had higher generation probabilities. Across a few donors, around 5% of naive CD4, over 3% of naive CD8, around 2.5% of memory CD4, and approximately 0.4% of memory CD8 clonotypes were shared. Pairwise subsampling led to the expectation that sequencing depth would affect the degree of clonotype sharing among donors. Rarefaction of sorted-subset datasets indicated incomplete sequencing despite the large sequencing depth. Sampling was restricted to blood, and TCR repertoires in tissues likely differ from the TCR repertoires found in blood.

TCR CDR3 regions were amplified from genomic DNA by multiplex PCR using the deep immunoSEQ assay. For each cell subset, the extracted genomic DNA was distributed evenly across all wells of several immunoSEQ 96-well plates, and each plate served as one replicate. For sorted subsets, roughly 0.2 ug genomic DNA, equal to 30,000 or so T cell genomes, was loaded into each replicate PCR. Purified libraries were measured with a Qubit 3.0 fluorometer, size-checked on a Bioanalyzer 2100, and measured again with the KAPA Library Quantification kit. Each immunoSEQ 96-well plate was sequenced on its own single-read 150-cycle Illumina NextSeq 550 flow cell. Under the source paper's analysis protocol: Because the immunoSEQ output included only junctional sequences and no quality scores, the filtering could not be the same as the filtering used for full-length reads. Sequences were annotated with PyIR, a Python wrapper for IgBLAST v1.9, using IMGT germline references to assign V/J genes and CDR3. Reads were removed for weak V/J assignments (E-value above 1e-6), missing CDR3, stop codons, out-of-frame junctions, or ambiguous translated residues. V3J clonotypes were defined as sequences sharing an identical inferred V gene, J gene, and CDR3 amino acid sequence. The percentage overlap between two repertoires was calculated by dividing the number of shared unique clonotypes by the size of the smaller repertoire. Three approaches were used to assess repertoire richness: RTK rarefaction, the Chao1 estimator, and Recon v2.1 estimates of unobserved clonotypes. Generation probabilities for all TCRbeta clonotypes obtained by the gDNA method from a few donors were computed using OLGA. Sourced from immuneACCESS, this table was stored by TCRdb with only in-frame sequences that have V and J called. A share of the clones is absent; for the studies checked, an unresolved V gene accounts for under half, and the remainder has no known explanation. V, J and clone size are taken as reported in that table, and D and trimming were inferred from the DNA itself. The sample records 200,000 to 250,000 clones, 50% to 75% of which are singletons. Of the sample, around 10% is held by the ten largest clones.

Points on this clone: Its antigen has not been determined. It has no much larger one-base neighbor in the sample; base qualities were not kept.

Healthy HIV-negative adults with no recently reported acute infections or vaccinations were included as donors. Only Caucasian adults living in Nashville, Tennessee, USA were represented among the donors. CD4+ T cells were enriched by magnetic negative selection, after which naive cells were positively selected on CD45RA and the negative fraction was taken as the memory subset. After blood collection by leukapheresis, PBMCs were isolated using Ficoll-Histopaque density gradient centrifugation and then cryopreserved in the vapor phase of liquid nitrogen. Analytical flow cytometry was used to check the purity and quantity of every magnetically sorted T cell population. Genomic DNA was isolated from each sorted fraction and quantified by UV absorbance on a Nanodrop 2000c. The receptor was isolated from a man aged 30-40 years in good health. Sequenced input: memory CD4+ T cells sorted from blood. The cell subset or site label here, explained by the study, means: CD45RA-negative fraction.

The CDR3: CASSLAGDTEAFF. The sequenced DNA is TGTGCCAGCAGCTTGGCAGGGGACACTGAAGCTTTCTTT. The chain joins TRBV5-5 to TRBJ1-1; matching of 6 bases hints at TRBD1 as the D gene. Relative to germline, V is 0 bases shorter and J is 3 bases shorter, with 6 bases between their ends. CDR1 and CDR2, looked up from the germline V gene (reference sequence), are SGHKS and YYEKEE. The CDR3 runs 13 amino acids, cysteine and phenylalanine included. Only the CDR3 DNA stays, 39 bases, in frame from base 1.